The 5 T cell receptor beta chains below were found in one sample sequenced in a study of blood T cell repertoires in COVID-19. Assay: immunoSEQ multiplex PCR; the TCRdb copy retains only in-frame clones and omits some. The profile shows 300,000 to 400,000 clones, 90% to 95% of them singletons. What was sequenced was peripheral blood. The receptors were gathered from a woman aged 18-29 years who had recovered from COVID-19.

This clone was counted only a few times. This chain connects TRBV7-2 to TRBJ1-3; the D is unclear. V lost 3 bases and J 4 bases, leaving 7 bases between the germline ends. The CDR3 spans 13 residues. Germline V CDR1 and CDR2: SGHTA, FQGNSA. The CDR3: CASSFIVGNTIYF. The CDR3 bases are TGTGCCAGCAGCTTCATAGTAGGAAACACCATATATTTT. The entire variable domain, with the rest obtained from reference TRBV7-2 and TRBJ1-3, is as follows: GAGVSQSPSNKVTEKGKDVELRCDPISGHTALYWYRQSLGQGLEFLIYFQGNSAPDKSGLPSDRFSAERTGGSVSTLTIQRTQQEDSAVYLCASSFIVGNTIYFGEGSWLTVV.

A note on this clone: The junction departs from germline at one end; a sequencing error may be responsible. V is TRBV3-1 (or the pseudogene TRBV3-2) and J is TRBJ2-1, with 7 bases fitting TRBD1. CDR1 and CDR2 (germline): LGHDT, YNNKEL (reference sequence). This CDR3 has 15 residues. The CDR3 sequence is CASRQDRVGTGEQFF. In DNA, the CDR3 is TGTGCCAGCAGACAAGACAGGGTCGGAACTGGTGAGCAGTTCTTC.

V is TRBV25-1 and J is TRBJ2-5; maybe TRBD2 (6 bases). Germline assignment: CDR1 MGHDK and CDR2 SYGVNS. Trimming cost V 7 bases and J 5 bases, with 20 bases left between them. The CDR3 is 15 amino acids. The CDR3 sequence: CASIYRDSLRETQYF. In nucleotides, the CDR3 is TGTGCCAGCATATACCGGGACTCCCTACGGGAGACCCAGTACTTC.

The chain joins TRBV24-1 to TRBJ1-5; 12 bases align to TRBD1. Germline V gives CDR1 KGHDR, CDR2 SFDVKD. The ends lost 5 bases at V and 7 bases at J; junction bases unmatched: 8. The CDR3 runs 16 residues. The CDR3 DNA is TGTGCCACCAGTGCCACCGGGACAGGGGGCGGACAGCCCCAGCATTTT. Translation gives CATSATGTGGGQPQHF.

The rearrangement uses TRBV6-2 or TRBV6-3 and TRBJ1-2; a weak D match, TRBD1 (6 bases). There are 15 residues in the CDR3. Germline CDR1 is MNHEY and CDR2 is SVGEGT. Trimming cost V 2 bases and J 8 bases, with 18 bases left between them. The DNA of the CDR3 is TGTGCCAGCAGTTACCCCCACGGGGGGCTGAGGGGCTACACCTTC. The encoded protein is CASSYPHGGLRGYTF.